This T cell receptor beta chain was retrieved from a study of T-cell memory formation after mild COVID-19. 5'RACE with constant-segment primers yielded barcoded, UMI-tagged TCR alpha and TCR beta cDNA libraries. TCRdb re-called the 5' RACE reads with MiXCR, one entry per CDR3 protein. The sample carries approximately 350,000 distinct CDR3 sequences, approximately 15% recorded once. This clonotype was obtained from a man younger than 30 who had mild COVID-19 (a few samples of this study predate the infection). Cell type and time point are not known. Sequenced: PBMCs or a T cell subset sorted from them (not recorded which).

The CDR3 bases are TGTGCCAGCAGTTTGGTTCGTGAAGCTTTCTTT. It specifies CASSLVREAFF. This rearrangement joins TRBV12-3 or TRBV12-4 to TRBJ1-1; D remains unclear. Trimming pared 3 bases from V and 7 bases from J, leaving 6 bases between. The CDR3 contains 11 residues.